The 21 T cell receptor beta chains presented below share a single source sample, sequenced in a study of cytomegalovirus exposure and HLA in healthy donors. The PCR was carried out with 60 Vbeta primers and 13 Jbeta primers. Sequencing used immunoSEQ multiplex PCR; TCRdb keeps in-frame clones, though not all of them. This table holds around 150,000 clones, 55% to 75% found once. The sequenced sample was PBMCs. These TCRs come from an older woman in good health and CMV-seropositive.

This clone was detected once. Written as DNA, the CDR3 is TGTGCCAGTAGTATCGGTCCGGTCCGAGCGGGGAGCACAGATACGCAGTATTTT. As protein: CASSIGPVRAGSTDTQYF. The V call is TRBV19, the J call TRBJ2-3, with 7 bases identical to TRBD2. CDR1 and CDR2 (germline): LNHDA, SQIVND (reference sequence). This CDR3 region has 18 residues. Trimming cost V 3 bases and J 0 bases; bases outside gene matches: 12.

V usage is TRBV9 and J usage is TRBJ2-5; perhaps TRBD2 as D (6 bases). Germline V gives CDR1 SGDLS, CDR2 YYNGEE. V dropped 4 bases and J dropped 2 bases, with 15 bases sitting between them. The CDR3 spans 15 residues. The CDR3 spells CASSPQGLVQETQYF. The DNA of the CDR3 is TGTGCCAGCAGCCCCCAGGGACTTGTACAAGAGACCCAGTACTTC.

Worth noting for this clone: A junction boundary mismatches the germline segment, possibly from a read error. This chain joins TRBV7-8 and TRBJ1-5; tentatively, D is TRBD1 (6 bases). The CDR3 covers 13 residues. Germline V CDR1 and CDR2: SGHVS, FQNEAQ. This CDR3 is CASSLGGDQPQHF. The CDR3 DNA reads as TGTGCCAGCAGTTTAGGGGGAGATCAGCCCCAGCATTTT.

The chain is built from TRBV29-1 and TRBJ2-7; possible D gene TRBD2, 7 bases. The ends were cut back, 6 bases at V and 5 bases at J, with 14 bases in the middle. Germline V lookup: CDR1 SQVTM, CDR2 ANQGSEA. The CDR3 covers 12 residues. For the CDR3, the DNA is TGCAGCGTGAGGGGGAGGGCCAACGAGCAGTACTTC. It is translated as CSVRGRANEQYF.

This chain uses TRBV30 with TRBJ2-7; 8 positions match TRBD2. This CDR3 has 11 amino acids. Germline CDR1 reads GTSNPN; CDR2 reads SVGIG (reference sequence). This CDR3 reads CAGAGDNEQYF. The CDR3, as DNA: TGTGCGGGAGCGGGGGACAACGAGCAGTACTTC.

This clone appeared a few times. V usage is TRBV5-4 and J usage is TRBJ1-5; no definite D call. The CDR3 length is 16 residues. CDR1 is SGHNT, CDR2 YYREEE, per germline (reference sequence). V was trimmed by 0 bases and J by 0 bases, leaving 10 bases between them. CDR3 DNA: TGTGCCAGCAGCTTGGGTCCGGGGTATAGCAATCAGCCCCAGCATTTT. Translated: CASSLGPGYSNQPQHF.

The chain combines TRBV30 with TRBJ2-2, with D possibly matching TRBD1 (6 bases). The CDR3 runs 15 residues. The V end was cut by 5 bases, the J end by 1 base, with 14 bases between. Germline V CDR1 and CDR2: GTSNPN, SVGIG (reference sequence). The CDR3 nucleotides read TGTGCCTGGCTACCGGGACAAGTGAACACCGGGGAGCTGTTTTTT. It is translated as CAWLPGQVNTGELFF.

In nucleotides, the CDR3 is TGTGCCAGCAGCCCCTCGGGGTACGAGCAGTACTTC. Encoded protein: CASSPSGYEQYF. The V and J genes are TRBV28 and TRBJ2-7; tentative D call: TRBD2 (5 bases). V gave up 6 bases and J gave up 4 bases, with 10 bases separating them. Germline lookup yields CDR1 MDHEN and CDR2 SYDVKM. The CDR3 consists of 12 residues.

The chain has TRBV15 and TRBJ1-5, with 7 nucleotides matching TRBD1. Germline V gene data show CDR1 as LNHNV and CDR2 as YYDKDF (reference sequence). The V gene end was trimmed by 8 bases and the J gene end by 4 bases; junction bases not matched to a gene: 11. The length of the CDR3 is 15 residues. CDR3 region: CATVPGGGLNQPQHF. The DNA of the CDR3 is TGTGCCACCGTACCGGGAGGGGGCCTGAATCAGCCCCAGCATTTT. The entire variable domain, with the rest obtained from reference TRBV15 and TRBJ1-5, is as follows: DAMVIQNPRYQVTQFGKPVTLSCSQTLNHNVMYWYQQKSSQAPKLLFHYYDKDFNNEADTPDNFQSRRPNTSFCFLDIRSPGLGDTAMYLCATVPGGGLNQPQHFGDGTRLSIL.

This clone came up a few times. The chain has TRBV9 and TRBJ2-3, with a weak D call TRBD2 (7 bases). Germline CDR1 and CDR2: SGDLS and YYNGEE. The CDR3 has 16 amino acids. Trimming cost V 4 bases and J 2 bases, with 17 bases left between them. The CDR3 bases are TGTGCCAGCAGCAATAGGGGGGGGGACGACACAGATACGCAGTATTTT. As protein: CASSNRGGDDTDTQYF.

The J gene is TRBJ2-2, the V gene TRBV6-5; D perhaps matches TRBD2 (5 bases). The CDR3 has 15 residues. The V gene lost 8 bases and the J gene lost 0 bases, with 13 bases spanning the gap. The germline CDR1 and CDR2 sequences are MNHEY and SVGAGI. The DNA of the CDR3 is TGTGCCAGCTCTCGGAGGAGGCCGAACACCGGGGAGCTGTTTTTT. It yields the protein CASSRRRPNTGELFF.

The rearrangement uses TRBV5-6 and TRBJ2-1; TRBD2 agrees at 7 bases. The length of the CDR3 is 16 residues. V lost 3 bases to trimming and J lost 2 bases; unmatched junction nucleotides: 8. Germline CDR1 and CDR2: SGHDT and YYEEEE. The CDR3 protein is CASSSKRGDTYNEQFF. CDR3 DNA sequence: TGTGCCAGCAGCTCCAAGCGGGGAGATACCTACAATGAGCAGTTCTTC. The full variable domain, in which reference TRBV5-6 and TRBJ2-1 provide the parts outside the CDR3, is DAGVTQSPTHLIKTRGQQVTLRCSPKSGHDTVSWYQQALGQGPQFIFQYYEEEERQRGNFPDRFSGHQFPNYSSELNVNALLLGDSALYLCASSSKRGDTYNEQFFGPGTRLTVL.

The chain uses TRBV9 and TRBJ1-1, with 7 bases lining up with TRBD1. CDR1 and CDR2 from the germline V gene are SGDLS and YYNGEE. The ends lost 0 bases at V and 7 bases at J; junction bases unmatched: 12. This CDR3 has 16 residues. This CDR3 is CASSVGGRQGSGEAFF. The CDR3 nucleotides are TGTGCCAGCAGCGTAGGAGGTAGACAGGGAAGTGGTGAAGCTTTCTTT.

The rearrangement joins TRBV7-9 to TRBJ2-7; 10 nucleotides line up with TRBD1. V lost 4 bases, J lost 3 bases, and 3 bases stayed unmatched. CDR3 length: 14 amino acids. Germline values: CDR1 SEHNR, CDR2 FQNEAQ (reference sequence). The CDR3 DNA is TGTGCCAGCAGCTACGGACAGGGGGGCTACGAGCAGTACTTC. Its protein is CASSYGQGGYEQYF. Variable domain in full (rest from reference TRBV7-9 and TRBJ2-7): DTGVSQNPRHKITKRGQNVTFRCDPISEHNRLYWYRQTLGQGPEFLTYFQNEAQLEKSRLLSDRFSAERPKGSFSTLEIQRTEQGDSAMYLCASSYGQGGYEQYFGPGTRLTVT.

The chain recombines TRBV19 with TRBJ2-7; a weak D match, TRBD2 (6 bases). V was trimmed by 4 bases and J by 3 bases, leaving 16 bases between them. Per germline, CDR1 LNHDA and CDR2 SQIVND (reference sequence). This CDR3 is built from 15 residues. The CDR3 DNA reads as TGTGCCAGTAGTACACAACATCCGGGACTCTACGAGCAGTACTTC. Translated, it gives CASSTQHPGLYEQYF.

V gene TRBV6-5 combines with J gene TRBJ1-2; no clear D. The germline gives CDR1 MNHEY, CDR2 SVGAGI. The CDR3 is made up of 14 amino acids. The V end lost 4 bases, the J end lost 2 bases, and 11 bases lay between the germline ends. The CDR3 reads CASSSGEGNYGYTF. The CDR3 DNA is TGTGCCAGCAGTTCCGGGGAGGGCAACTATGGCTACACCTTC.

The chain carries TRBV19 and TRBJ1-1; 8 bases line up with TRBD1. With 5 bases clipped from V and 5 bases from J, the junction kept 10 bases outside the gene matches. The germline CDR1 and CDR2 sequences are LNHDA and SQIVND (reference sequence). CDR3 size: 15 residues. The CDR3 reads CASSDRTGGGTEAFF. CDR3 sequence (DNA): TGTGCCAGTAGTGACCGAACAGGGGGAGGGACTGAAGCTTTCTTT.

V gene TRBV19 combines with J gene TRBJ1-5, with TRBD1 matching over 7 bases. The CDR3 contains 14 residues. J was trimmed by 4 bases and V by 8 bases; bases with no gene match: 8. Germline V CDR1 and CDR2: LNHDA, SQIVND (reference sequence). In nucleotides, the CDR3 is TGTGCCAGTCTACCGACAGGGCTTAATCAGCCCCAGCATTTT. Translating it yields CASLPTGLNQPQHF.

The V gene is TRBV28, the J gene TRBJ1-2, with D uncertain. CDR1 and CDR2 from the germline V gene are MDHEN and SYDVKM. The CDR3 is 12 residues long. V shed 4 bases and J shed 7 bases, with 10 bases lying between them. Here the CDR3 DNA reads TGTGCCAGCAGTTCCCCGGCAGGTGGCTACACCTTC. It is translated as CASSSPAGGYTF.

J is TRBJ2-1 and V is TRBV25-1, with TRBD2 matching 7 bases. CDR3 size: 15 residues. V dropped 8 bases and J dropped 1; count of bases not matched to a gene: 8. Germline assignment: CDR1 MGHDK and CDR2 SYGVNS. CDR3 DNA sequence: TGTGCCAGCTCCAGACTAGCAGGGTCCTACAATGAGCAGTTCTTC. Translated: CASSRLAGSYNEQFF. Together with reference TRBV25-1 and TRBJ2-1, the CDR3 gives the full variable domain: EADIYQTPRYLVIGTGKKITLECSQTMGHDKMYWYQQDPGMELHLIHYSYGVNSTEKGDLSSESTVSRIRTEHFPLTLESARPSHTSQYLCASSRLAGSYNEQFFGPGTRLTVL.

The rearrangement joins TRBV9 to TRBJ2-1, with 14 bases that match TRBD2. CDR1 SGDLS and CDR2 YYNGEE come from the germline V gene. The CDR3 loop spans 19 amino acids. V shed 0 bases, J shed 0 bases, and the junction held 5 bases outside the gene matches. Here the CDR3 DNA reads TGTGCCAGCAGCGTAGGGGGGACTAGCGGGAGCGGCTCCTACAATGAGCAGTTCTTC. The encoded protein is CASSVGGTSGSGSYNEQFF.